This T cell receptor beta chain was profiled in a study of alternative splicing in chronic myeloid leukemia remission (dated by TCRdb to about 2020). The study in broad terms: RNA sequencing was used to profile peripheral blood taken from chronic-phase CML patients both at diagnosis and at remission, and those profiles were then compared against healthy donors. Median ages of 54 years at diagnosis, 56 to 65 at remission and 30 to 45 for healthy controls were recorded. Trizol was used to extract total RNA from peripheral blood mononuclear cells of diagnosis, remission and control samples. The female/male split was 11/5 for diagnosis samples, 8/3 for remission samples and 2/4 for controls. General findings and caveats noted by the study authors: At remission, blood cell composition had been reconfigured so that it resembled normal controls enriched in lymphoid cells. Blood cell composition differed strongly by timepoint, shifting from myeloid progenitor enrichment at diagnosis to mature lymphoid enrichment at remission.

The method behind the library was bulk RNA-seq. The TruSeq Stranded RNA sample prep kit was used to generate libraries of poly-A-enriched mRNA from an input of approximately 0.94 ug total RNA. Each sample was sequenced in triplicate using paired-end sequencing on a HiSeq 2500. RNA-seq read length was 125 nucleotides per mate. Under the source paper's analysis protocol: Reads were trimmed and aligned to hg38 using STAR v2.7, and quality control was done with FASTQC, RSeQC and multiqc. Salmon 0.14.1 was used to quantify gene expression levels as transcripts per million (TPM). The results of principal component analysis suggested that neither trial, library batch, sequencing batch, treatment regimen nor sex drove the transcriptomic profiles. TCRdb reprocessed the sequencing reads and holds a single record per CDR3 protein sequence, with no DNA. The V and J calls and clone size come from TCRdb's table, not from the authors' own analysis. Here the sample has 250 to 350 distinct CDR3 sequences; about 99% occur a single time. About 4.6% of the sample is held by the ten biggest clonotypes.

As normal controls, peripheral blood was provided by six healthy donors. With respect to this clonotype: The antigen this receptor binds is unknown.

Sequenced sample: PBMCs. The source of this sequence is a person aged 30-49 years in good health.

The CDR3 loop reads CASSRQVEETQYF. The V and J segments used are TRBV9 and TRBJ2-5; TCRdb calls TRBD1, which cannot be checked without DNA. Counted from cysteine to phenylalanine, this CDR3 has 13 amino acids. No DNA sequence was recorded. For CDR1 and CDR2, the germline V gene lists SGDLS and YYNGEE. Joined to the reference TRBV9 and TRBJ2-5 proteins, this CDR3 gives the full variable domain: DSGVTQTPKHLITATGQRVTLRCSPRSGDLSVYWYQQSLDQGLQFLIQYYNGEERAKGNILERFSAQQFPDLHSELNLSSLELGDSALYFCASSRQVEETQYFGPGTRLLVL.